This entry lists 31 T cell receptor beta chains sequenced from one sample in a study of cytomegalovirus exposure and HLA in healthy donors. Assay used: immunoSEQ multiplex PCR; TCRdb lists only in-frame clones, some missing. There are about 280,000 clones in the sample; approximately 87% occur only once, and about 0.9% lies in the top ten. Sequenced sample: PBMCs. These receptors originate from a woman aged 18-35 years in good health and CMV-seronegative.

This chain connects TRBV30 to TRBJ1-5; TRBD1 might be the D (6 bases). Trimming took 0 bases from V and 6 from J, leaving 12 bases between them. CDR3 length: 14 amino acids. The germline CDR1 and CDR2 sequences are GTSNPN and SVGIG (reference sequence). The CDR3 sequence is CAWSVGQGTQPQHF. The CDR3 region has the DNA TGTGCCTGGAGTGTGGGGCAGGGGACTCAGCCCCAGCATTTT.

The V gene is TRBV7-2, the J gene TRBJ2-5; the match to TRBD2 covers 7 bases. CDR3 length: 17 amino acids. V trimming: 5 bases; J trimming: 2 bases; junction bases outside the gene matches: 14. Germline values: CDR1 SGHTA, CDR2 FQGNSA. This chain's CDR3 is CASSPQSVGRRQETQYF. The CDR3 bases are TGTGCCAGCAGCCCACAGTCGGTCGGGAGGAGGCAAGAGACCCAGTACTTC. Supplemented by reference TRBV7-2 and TRBJ2-5, the full variable domain reads GAGVSQSPSNKVTEKGKDVELRCDPISGHTALYWYRQSLGQGLEFLIYFQGNSAPDKSGLPSDRFSAERTGGSVSTLTIQRTQQEDSAVYLCASSPQSVGRRQETQYFGPGTRLLVL.

J is TRBJ1-3 and V is TRBV5-1; 8 bases fit TRBD1. Germline values: CDR1 SGHRS, CDR2 YFSETQ. The CDR3 length is 16 residues. The J segment lost 1 base and the V segment lost 0 bases, leaving 3 bases of the junction unmatched. CDR3 in amino acids: CASSLGQGASGNTIYF. The CDR3 nucleotides read TGCGCCAGCAGCTTGGGGCAGGGGGCATCTGGAAACACCATATATTTT.

The rearrangement links TRBV10-3 to TRBJ1-6; 10 positions agree with TRBD1. This CDR3 contains 14 residues. Germline V gene lookup returns CDR1 ENHRY and CDR2 SYGVKD. Unmatched junction bases numbered 2, after V lost 6 bases and J lost 6 bases. The CDR3 sequence: CAISRDRGNSPLHF. The CDR3 nucleotides read TGTGCCATCAGCCGGGACAGGGGTAATTCACCCCTCCACTTT.

Here the CDR3 DNA reads TGTGCCAGCAGTTTTCTTGGCGGGGTGGGGTCCTACGAGCAGTACTTC. Its protein is CASSFLGGVGSYEQYF. This rearrangement joins TRBV27 to TRBJ2-7; maybe TRBD2 (6 bases). V shed 3 bases and J shed 1 base, with 16 bases lying between them. The CDR3 has 16 amino acids. Per germline, CDR1 MNHEY and CDR2 SMNVEV (reference sequence).

This clone showed up just once. V gene TRBV29-1 combines with J gene TRBJ2-5; the match to TRBD1 covers 9 bases. After removal of 3 bases from V and 4 bases from J, the junction contained 9 bases not matched to a gene. CDR1 SQVTM and CDR2 ANQGSEA come from the germline V gene. CDR3 size: 15 residues. CDR3 nucleotides: TGCAGCGTTGACGGGACAGGGATCGGGCCAGAGACCCAGTACTTC. Its protein product is CSVDGTGIGPETQYF. The full variable domain, rest sourced from reference TRBV29-1 and TRBJ2-5, is SAVISQKPSRDICQRGTSLTIQCQVDSQVTMMFWYRQQPGQSLTLIATANQGSEATYESGFVIDKFPISRPNLTFSTLTVSNMSPEDSSIYLCSVDGTGIGPETQYFGPGTRLLVL.

The V call is TRBV9, the J call TRBJ2-3; tentative D call: TRBD2 (5 bases). This CDR3 has 15 amino acids. V lost 4 bases to trimming and J lost 0 bases, with 12 bases between them. From germline, CDR1 is SGDLS and CDR2 YYNGEE. This CDR3 is CASSQSGTSTDTQYF. In DNA form, the CDR3 reads TGTGCCAGCAGCCAAAGCGGAACTAGCACAGATACGCAGTATTTT.

The chain couples TRBV28 to TRBJ1-5, with 8 bases matching TRBD1. CDR3 length equals 15 residues. J lost 7 bases, V lost 4 bases, and 9 bases had no gene match. CDR1 and CDR2 from the germline V gene are MDHEN and SYDVKM. CDR3 residues: CASSSGDRLRQPQHF. The DNA for the CDR3 is TGTGCCAGCAGTTCGGGGGACAGGTTGAGACAGCCCCAGCATTTT.

The chain recombines TRBV19 with TRBJ2-2; tentative D call: TRBD2 (6 bases). Germline V lookup: CDR1 LNHDA, CDR2 SQIVND (reference sequence). With 6 bases removed from V and 0 bases from J, the gap between germline ends came to 11 bases. This CDR3 has 15 amino acids. The CDR3 sequence is CASSLGGANTGELFF. The CDR3 coding sequence is TGTGCCAGTAGCTTAGGCGGGGCGAACACCGGGGAGCTGTTTTTT.

CDR3 loop: CASSQDLAGKNYGYTF. Here the CDR3 DNA reads TGTGCCAGCAGCCAAGATTTGGCAGGGAAGAACTATGGCTACACCTTC. This chain uses TRBV4-2 with TRBJ1-2, with a tentative D call TRBD1 (5 bases). The germline V gene encodes CDR1 LGHNA and CDR2 YNFKEQ. Between the trimmed V and J ends, which lost 0 bases and 2 bases, there was a span of 13 bases. The CDR3 contains 16 residues.

This chain connects TRBV27 to TRBJ2-2, with 11 bases matching TRBD2. The CDR3 contains 18 residues. Germline V gene lookup returns CDR1 MNHEY and CDR2 SMNVEV (reference sequence). The ends lost 7 bases at V and 1 base at J; junction bases unmatched: 11. CDR3 nucleotide sequence: TGTGCCAGCACCTTCGGGCTAGCGGGAGGACGGAACACCGGGGAGCTGTTTTTT. It encodes CASTFGLAGGRNTGELFF.

This clone has only one observation. J is TRBJ1-2 and V is TRBV5-1; 8 bases align to TRBD1. J was trimmed by 4 bases and V by 6 bases; bases with no gene match: 17. Per the germline V gene, CDR1 is SGHRS and CDR2 is YFSETQ. The CDR3 spans 17 residues. As DNA, the CDR3 is TGCGCCAGCAACCTAGTGCAGGGGGCGAGGAGGGTCTATGGCTACACCTTC. This translates into CASNLVQGARRVYGYTF.

The genes are TRBV6-5 and TRBJ1-2, with a possible D match to TRBD1 (5 bases). CDR3 length: 14 residues. Germline V gene lookup returns CDR1 MNHEY and CDR2 SVGAGI. The V and J ends lost 6 bases and 7 bases respectively, with 18 bases between them. CDR3 region: CASSQFGGFAGYTF. The DNA for the CDR3 is TGTGCCAGCAGCCAGTTTGGGGGGTTCGCTGGCTACACCTTC.

The chain employs TRBV6-1 and TRBJ1-5, with D uncertain. The CDR3 runs to 18 residues. Deletions cut 0 bases from V and 5 bases from J, with 20 bases between. CDR1 and CDR2 (germline): MNHNS, SASEGT. Here the CDR3 reads CASSEAKHSRLPHQPQHF. As DNA, the CDR3 is TGTGCCAGCAGTGAAGCAAAACATAGCAGACTCCCCCATCAGCCCCAGCATTTT.

The V call is TRBV7-9, the J call TRBJ2-7, with 9 bases identical to TRBD1. With V trimmed by 5 bases and J by 6 bases, 8 bases remained unmatched. From germline, CDR1 is SEHNR and CDR2 FQNEAQ (reference sequence). The length of the CDR3 is 14 residues. DNA for the CDR3: TGTGCCAGCAGCCTGGGACAGGGATTTTCCGAGCAGTACTTC. It yields the protein CASSLGQGFSEQYF.

The chain couples TRBV14 to TRBJ2-2, with D possibly matching TRBD2 (5 bases). Looked up from germline, CDR1 is SGHDN and CDR2 is FVKESK. Trimming left V 0 bases short and J 8 bases short, with 16 bases between. The length of the CDR3 is 16 residues. The DNA of the CDR3 is TGTGCCAGCAGCCAAGAGGGTTTTGGAGGCGAAGGGGAGCTGTTTTTT. It specifies CASSQEGFGGEGELFF.

The rearrangement links TRBV19 to TRBJ2-3; TRBD2 matches 7 bases. CDR3 length: 15 residues. J was trimmed by 3 bases and V by 5 bases; bases with no gene match: 8. Germline values: CDR1 LNHDA, CDR2 SQIVND (reference sequence). CDR3 sequence reads: CASSGGSAGTDTQYF. The CDR3 DNA reads TGTGCCAGTAGTGGAGGGTCAGCGGGGACAGATACGCAGTATTTT.

The chain uses TRBV18 and TRBJ1-2; possibly TRBD1 for D (6 bases). V dropped 3 bases and J dropped 6 bases, with 14 bases sitting between them. The CDR3 consists of 14 residues. Germline V lookup: CDR1 KGHSH, CDR2 LQKENI. CDR3 in amino acids: CASSPPVQGNGYTF. CDR3 coding DNA: TGTGCCAGCTCACCCCCCGTACAGGGAAATGGCTACACCTTC.

The V call is TRBV7-3, the J call TRBJ2-5; tentative D call: TRBD2 (6 bases). The CDR3 is 17 residues long. V was shortened by 6 bases and J by 4 bases, with 24 bases between the two germline ends. The V gene's germline CDR1 is SGHTA and CDR2 FQGTGA. The CDR3 reads CASRPPGGVWTGETQYF. In nucleotides, the CDR3 is TGTGCCAGCAGACCCCCCGGGGGTGTATGGACCGGAGAGACCCAGTACTTC.

The chain carries TRBV28 and TRBJ1-1; D is perhaps TRBD1 (6 bases). Germline V lookup: CDR1 MDHEN, CDR2 SYDVKM. This CDR3 comprises 16 residues. Trimming stripped 4 bases from V and 8 bases from J, with 23 bases between. The CDR3, as DNA: TGTGCCAGCAGTTCACAGGGATCTACGCCTACCGGAGAAGCTTTCTTT. Translated, it gives CASSSQGSTPTGEAFF. Using reference TRBV28 and TRBJ1-1 for the parts outside the CDR3, the full variable domain is DVKVTQSSRYLVKRTGEKVFLECVQDMDHENMFWYRQDPGLGLRLIYFSYDVKMKEKGDIPEGYSVSREKKERFSLILESASTNQTSMYLCASSSQGSTPTGEAFFGQGTRLTVV.

This sequence joins TRBV7-2 and TRBJ1-5; D gene unclear. The V and J ends lost 1 base and 6 bases respectively, with 16 bases between them. Germline V CDR1 and CDR2: SGHTA, FQGNSA. The CDR3 has 16 amino acids. The CDR3 sequence is CASSLVLVSGGQPQHF. The CDR3 bases are TGTGCCAGCAGCTTAGTGTTGGTCTCTGGAGGTCAGCCCCAGCATTTT.

The V and J genes are TRBV11-2 and TRBJ2-1; TRBD1 aligns across 8 bases. Germline CDR1 and CDR2: SGHAT and FQNNGV. V dropped 1 base and J dropped 4; count of bases not matched to a gene: 6. The CDR3 runs to 16 residues. CDR3 nucleotide sequence: TGTGCCAGCAGCTTAGTCAGGGGGCGTGAGTACAATGAGCAGTTCTTC. Encoded protein: CASSLVRGREYNEQFF. Using reference TRBV11-2 and TRBJ2-1 for the parts outside the CDR3, the full variable domain is EAGVAQSPRYKIIEKRQSVAFWCNPISGHATLYWYQQILGQGPKLLIQFQNNGVVDDSQLPKDRFSAERLKGVDSTLKIQPAKLEDSAVYLCASSLVRGREYNEQFFGPGTRLTVL.

The gene calls are TRBV28 and TRBJ1-5, with D uncertain. The germline V and J ends were trimmed by 10 bases and 4 bases, with 17 bases remaining between them. The CDR3 loop spans 14 amino acids. Germline V CDR1 and CDR2: MDHEN, SYDVKM. The CDR3 nucleotides read TGTGCCACACAGCCCCCCATAGGTAATCAGCCCCAGCATTTT. It translates to CATQPPIGNQPQHF.

Comments on this clone: Other nucleotide sequences from this sample produce the same CDR3. V and J are TRBV29-1 and TRBJ2-3, with D uncertain. CDR1 is SQVTM, CDR2 ANQGSEA, per germline. V was pared by 4 bases and J by 1 base, with 6 bases between. The CDR3 length is 12 residues. For the CDR3, the DNA is TGCAGCGTTGCCCCTGGCACAGATACGCAGTATTTT. Its protein is CSVAPGTDTQYF.

V is TRBV6-5 and J is TRBJ2-7; perhaps TRBD1 as D (5 bases). CDR3 length: 14 residues. CDR1 and CDR2 from the germline V gene are MNHEY and SVGAGI. The V end was cut by 6 bases, the J end by 0 bases, with 12 bases between. The CDR3 nucleotides are TGTGCCAGCAGCCAGCGCAGGGTCTCCTACGAGCAGTACTTC. Residues: CASSQRRVSYEQYF.

The rearrangement links TRBV5-1 to TRBJ2-2, with 8 bases that match TRBD1. The CDR3 is made up of 13 amino acids. Germline V gene data show CDR1 as SGHRS and CDR2 as YFSETQ. J gave up 8 bases and V 4 bases, and 4 bases lay outside the gene matches. CDR3 amino acids: CASSRGQAGELFF. CDR3 nucleotide sequence: TGCGCCAGCAGCAGGGGACAGGCGGGGGAGCTGTTTTTT.

The rearrangement links TRBV23-1 to TRBJ2-1; unclear D gene. TRBV23-1 is sorted into the ORF group, with uncertain function. Trimming cost V 0 bases and J 9 bases, with 15 bases left between them. The CDR3 totals 15 residues. The CDR3 coding sequence is TGCGCCAGCAGTCAATCGAGCTTTTGCCTTAGTGAGCAGTTCTTC. This gives the protein CASSQSSFCLSEQFF.

The V gene is TRBV28, the J gene TRBJ2-1, with 11 bases that match TRBD2. This CDR3 is built from 15 residues. J gave up 8 bases and V 5 bases, and 8 bases lay outside the gene matches. Germline V CDR1 and CDR2: MDHEN, SYDVKM. In DNA, the CDR3 is TGTGCCAGCAGTCAAACTAGCGGGAGAGTGGATGAGCAGTTCTTC. Translation gives CASSQTSGRVDEQFF.

The V and J genes are TRBV28 and TRBJ1-2, with 8 bases lining up with TRBD1. The CDR3 totals 15 residues. Germline assignment: CDR1 MDHEN and CDR2 SYDVKM. With V trimmed by 3 bases and J by 5 bases, 8 bases remained unmatched. CDR3 coding DNA: TGTGCCAGCAGTTTCCAGGGGGCGGCGGCATATGGCTACACCTTC. Translating it yields CASSFQGAAAYGYTF.

The chain employs TRBV7-3 and TRBJ2-2, with 7 bases matching TRBD2. Per germline, CDR1 SGHTA and CDR2 FQGTGA. The J segment lost 6 bases and the V segment lost 5 bases, leaving 12 bases of the junction unmatched. This CDR3 is 16 amino acids long. The CDR3 sequence is CASSARLAPVAGELFF. CDR3 bases: TGTGCCAGCAGCGCCAGACTAGCCCCCGTGGCCGGGGAGCTGTTTTTT.

CDR3 sequence (DNA): TGTGCCTGGATGGGCCCCGGCAATTCACCCCTCCACTTT. Translated: CAWMGPGNSPLHF. This rearrangement joins TRBV30 to TRBJ1-6; D remains ambiguous. In germline, CDR1 is GTSNPN, CDR2 SVGIG (reference sequence). V was shortened by 4 bases and J by 7 bases, with 11 bases between the two germline ends. The CDR3 runs to 13 residues.